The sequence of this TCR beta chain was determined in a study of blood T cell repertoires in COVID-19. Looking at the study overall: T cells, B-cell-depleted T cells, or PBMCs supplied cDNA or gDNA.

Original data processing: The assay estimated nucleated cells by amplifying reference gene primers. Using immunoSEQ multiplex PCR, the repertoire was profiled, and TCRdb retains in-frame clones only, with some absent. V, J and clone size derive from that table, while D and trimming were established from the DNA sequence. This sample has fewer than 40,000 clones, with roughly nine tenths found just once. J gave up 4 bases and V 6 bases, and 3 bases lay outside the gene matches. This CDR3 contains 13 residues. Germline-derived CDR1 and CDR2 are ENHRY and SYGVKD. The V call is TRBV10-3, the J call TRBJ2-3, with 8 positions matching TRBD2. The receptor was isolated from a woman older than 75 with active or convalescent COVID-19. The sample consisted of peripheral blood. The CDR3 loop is CAISGGAADTQYF. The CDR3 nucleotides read TGTGCCATCAGCGGGGGGGCTGCAGATACGCAGTATTTT.